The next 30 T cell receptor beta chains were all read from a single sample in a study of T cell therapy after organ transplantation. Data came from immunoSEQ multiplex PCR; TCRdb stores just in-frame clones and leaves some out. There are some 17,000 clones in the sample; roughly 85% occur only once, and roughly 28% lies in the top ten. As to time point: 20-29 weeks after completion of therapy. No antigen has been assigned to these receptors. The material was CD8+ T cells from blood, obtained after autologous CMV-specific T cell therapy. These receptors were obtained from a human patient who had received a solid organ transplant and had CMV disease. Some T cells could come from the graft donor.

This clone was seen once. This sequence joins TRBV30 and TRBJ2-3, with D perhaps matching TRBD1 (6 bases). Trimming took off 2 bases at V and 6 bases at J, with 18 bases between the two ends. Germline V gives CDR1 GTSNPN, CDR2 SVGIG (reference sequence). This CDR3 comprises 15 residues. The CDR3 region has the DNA TGTGCCTGGAGTACAGGGACCCCGATTTACGATACGCAGTATTTT. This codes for CAWSTGTPIYDTQYF.

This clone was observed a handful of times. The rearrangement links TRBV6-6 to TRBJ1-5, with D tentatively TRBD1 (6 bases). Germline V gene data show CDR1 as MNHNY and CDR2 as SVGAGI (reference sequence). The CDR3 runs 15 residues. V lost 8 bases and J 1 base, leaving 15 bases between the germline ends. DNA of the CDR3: TGTGCCAGCGGGCAGTGGACAGACAGCAATCAGCCCCAGCATTTT. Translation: CASGQWTDSNQPQHF.

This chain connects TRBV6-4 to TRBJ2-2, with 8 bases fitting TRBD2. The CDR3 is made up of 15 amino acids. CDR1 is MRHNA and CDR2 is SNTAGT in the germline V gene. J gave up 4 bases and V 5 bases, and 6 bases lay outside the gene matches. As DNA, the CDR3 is TGTGCCAGCAGTCGGGAGGGAACGGCCACCGGGGAGCTGTTTTTT. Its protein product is CASSREGTATGELFF.

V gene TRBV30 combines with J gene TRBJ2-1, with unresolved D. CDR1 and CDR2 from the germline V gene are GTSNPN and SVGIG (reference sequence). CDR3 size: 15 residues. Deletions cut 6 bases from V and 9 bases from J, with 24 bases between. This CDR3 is CACTPANLLESEQFF. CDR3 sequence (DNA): TGTGCCTGCACACCAGCGAACCTCCTGGAGAGTGAGCAGTTCTTC.

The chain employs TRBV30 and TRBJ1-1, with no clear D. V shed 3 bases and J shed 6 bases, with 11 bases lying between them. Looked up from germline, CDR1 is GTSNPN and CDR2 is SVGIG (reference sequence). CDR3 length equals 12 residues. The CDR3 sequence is CAWSSTGAEAFF. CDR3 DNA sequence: TGTGCCTGGAGCTCCACCGGGGCTGAAGCTTTCTTT. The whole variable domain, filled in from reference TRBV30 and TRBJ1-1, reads SQTIHQWPATLVQPVGSPLSLECTVEGTSNPNLYWYRQAAGRGLQLLFYSVGIGQISSEVPQNLSASRPQDRQFILSSKKLLLSDSGFYLCAWSSTGAEAFFGQGTRLTVV.

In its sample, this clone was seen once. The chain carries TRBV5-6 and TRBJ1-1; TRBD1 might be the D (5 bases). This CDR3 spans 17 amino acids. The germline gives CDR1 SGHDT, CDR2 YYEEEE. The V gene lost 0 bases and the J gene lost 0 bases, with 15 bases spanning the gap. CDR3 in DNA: TGTGCCAGCAGCTTGGAATTGCAGGGCCCAATGAACACTGAAGCTTTCTTT. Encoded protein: CASSLELQGPMNTEAFF.

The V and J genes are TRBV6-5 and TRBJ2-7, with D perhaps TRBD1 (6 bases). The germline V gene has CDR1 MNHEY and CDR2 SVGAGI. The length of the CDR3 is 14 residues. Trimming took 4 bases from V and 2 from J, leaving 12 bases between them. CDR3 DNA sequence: TGTGCCAGCAGTTTGACAGGACCACCCTACGAGCAGTACTTC. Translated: CASSLTGPPYEQYF.

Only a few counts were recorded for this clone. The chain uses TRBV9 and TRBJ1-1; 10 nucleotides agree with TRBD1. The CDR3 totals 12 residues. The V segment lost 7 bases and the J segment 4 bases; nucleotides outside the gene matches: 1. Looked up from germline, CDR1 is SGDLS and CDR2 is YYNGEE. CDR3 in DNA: TGTGCCAGCCGGGACAGGGGCACTGAAGCTTTCTTT. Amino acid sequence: CASRDRGTEAFF.

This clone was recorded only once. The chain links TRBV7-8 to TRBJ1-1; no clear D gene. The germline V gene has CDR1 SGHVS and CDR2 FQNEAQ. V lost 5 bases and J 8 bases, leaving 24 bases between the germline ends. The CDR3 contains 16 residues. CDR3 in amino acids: CASSTRPGQLKMEAFF. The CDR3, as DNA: TGTGCCAGCAGCACTAGACCCGGTCAACTTAAGATGGAAGCTTTCTTT.

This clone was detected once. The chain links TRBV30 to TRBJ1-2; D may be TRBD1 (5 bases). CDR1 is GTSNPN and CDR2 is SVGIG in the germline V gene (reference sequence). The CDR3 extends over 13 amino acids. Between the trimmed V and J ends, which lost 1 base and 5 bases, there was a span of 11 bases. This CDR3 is CAWSAPGGYGYTF. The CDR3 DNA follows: TGTGCCTGGAGTGCTCCGGGGGGATATGGCTACACCTTC. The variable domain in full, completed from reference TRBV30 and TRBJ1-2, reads SQTIHQWPATLVQPVGSPLSLECTVEGTSNPNLYWYRQAAGRGLQLLFYSVGIGQISSEVPQNLSASRPQDRQFILSSKKLLLSDSGFYLCAWSAPGGYGYTFGSGTRLTVV.

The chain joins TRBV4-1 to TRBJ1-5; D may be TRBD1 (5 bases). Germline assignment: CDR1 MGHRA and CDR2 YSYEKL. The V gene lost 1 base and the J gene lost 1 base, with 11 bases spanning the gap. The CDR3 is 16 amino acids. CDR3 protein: CASSQVGGGSNQPQHF. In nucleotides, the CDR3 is TGCGCCAGCAGCCAAGTAGGTGGGGGGAGCAATCAGCCCCAGCATTTT.

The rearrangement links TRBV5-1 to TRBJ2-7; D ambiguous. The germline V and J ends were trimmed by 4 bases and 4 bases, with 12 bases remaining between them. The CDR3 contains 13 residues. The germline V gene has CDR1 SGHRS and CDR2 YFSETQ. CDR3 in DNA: TGCGCCAGCAGCCCCGATGACGGGTACGAGCAGTACTTC. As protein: CASSPDDGYEQYF.

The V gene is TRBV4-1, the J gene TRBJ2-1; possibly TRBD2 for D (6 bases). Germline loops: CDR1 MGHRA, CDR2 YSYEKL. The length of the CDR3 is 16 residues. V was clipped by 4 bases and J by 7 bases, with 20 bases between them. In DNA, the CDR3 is TGCGCCAGCAGCCCGAGGGCGGGACCCACCGGGAATGAGCAGTTCTTC. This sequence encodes CASSPRAGPTGNEQFF.

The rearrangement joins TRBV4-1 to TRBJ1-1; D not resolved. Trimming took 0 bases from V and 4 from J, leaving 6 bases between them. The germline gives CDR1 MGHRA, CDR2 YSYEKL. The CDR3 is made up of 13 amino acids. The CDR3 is CASSQDRGTEAFF. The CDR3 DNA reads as TGCGCCAGCAGCCAAGATCGGGGCACTGAAGCTTTCTTT.

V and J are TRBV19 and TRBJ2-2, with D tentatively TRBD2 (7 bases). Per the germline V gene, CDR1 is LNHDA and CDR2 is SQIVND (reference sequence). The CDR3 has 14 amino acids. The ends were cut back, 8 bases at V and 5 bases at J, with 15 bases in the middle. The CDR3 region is CASDLGGRTGELFF. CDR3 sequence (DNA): TGTGCCAGTGACCTGGGGGGGCGAACCGGGGAGCTGTTTTTT.

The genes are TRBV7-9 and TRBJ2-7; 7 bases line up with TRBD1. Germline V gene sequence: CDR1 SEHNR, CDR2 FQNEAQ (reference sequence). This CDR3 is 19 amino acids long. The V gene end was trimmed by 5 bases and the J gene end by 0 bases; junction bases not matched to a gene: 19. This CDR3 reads CASSHIWGRGSSSSYEQYF. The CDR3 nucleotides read TGTGCCAGCAGCCATATCTGGGGCAGGGGGTCATCGAGCTCCTACGAGCAGTACTTC.

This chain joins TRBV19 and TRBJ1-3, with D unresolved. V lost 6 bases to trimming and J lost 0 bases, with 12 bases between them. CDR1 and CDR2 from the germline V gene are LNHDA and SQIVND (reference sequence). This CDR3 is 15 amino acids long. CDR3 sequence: CASRREDSSGNTIYF. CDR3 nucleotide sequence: TGTGCCAGTAGGAGGGAAGATAGCTCTGGAAACACCATATATTTT.

CDR3 sequence: CASSQEGLAAYEQYF. CDR3 coding DNA: TGCGCCAGCAGCCAAGAAGGGCTAGCGGCCTACGAGCAGTACTTC. The rearrangement joins TRBV4-1 to TRBJ2-5, with 7 bases fitting TRBD2. Near its end, the DNA agrees better with TRBJ2-7, so the J call may be wrong. CDR3 length equals 15 residues. CDR1 and CDR2 (germline): MGHRA, YSYEKL.

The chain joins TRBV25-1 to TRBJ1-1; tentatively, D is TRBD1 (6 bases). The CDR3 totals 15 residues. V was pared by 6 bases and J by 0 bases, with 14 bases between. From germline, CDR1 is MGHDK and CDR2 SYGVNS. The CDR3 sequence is CASSLIGQLNTEAFF. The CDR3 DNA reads TGTGCCAGCAGCTTGATTGGACAGTTGAACACTGAAGCTTTCTTT.

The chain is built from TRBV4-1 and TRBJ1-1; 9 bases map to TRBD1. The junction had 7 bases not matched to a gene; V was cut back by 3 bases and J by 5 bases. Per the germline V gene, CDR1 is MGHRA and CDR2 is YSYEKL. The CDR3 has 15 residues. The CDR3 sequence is CASSHRTGERTEAFF. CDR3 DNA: TGCGCCAGCAGCCATAGGACAGGGGAGAGGACTGAAGCTTTCTTT.

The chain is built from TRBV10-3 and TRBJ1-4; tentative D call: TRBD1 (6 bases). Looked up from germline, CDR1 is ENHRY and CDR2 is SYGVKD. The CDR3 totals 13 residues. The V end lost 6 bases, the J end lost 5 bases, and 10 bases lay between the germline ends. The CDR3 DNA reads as TGTGCCATCAGGGACAGCCAAAATGAAAAACTGTTTTTT. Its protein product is CAIRDSQNEKLFF.

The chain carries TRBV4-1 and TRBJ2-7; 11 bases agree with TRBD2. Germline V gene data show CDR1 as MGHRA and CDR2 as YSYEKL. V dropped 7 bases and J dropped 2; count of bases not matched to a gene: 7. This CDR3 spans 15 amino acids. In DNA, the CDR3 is TGCGCCAGCACCCCCGGGACTAGCGGTACCTACGAGCAGTACTTC. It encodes CASTPGTSGTYEQYF.

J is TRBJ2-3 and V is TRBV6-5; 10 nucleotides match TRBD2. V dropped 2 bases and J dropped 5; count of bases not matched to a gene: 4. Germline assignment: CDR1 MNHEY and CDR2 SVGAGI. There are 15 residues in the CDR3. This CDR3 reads CASSYLAGAIDTQYF. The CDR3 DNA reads TGTGCCAGCAGTTACCTAGCGGGGGCAATAGATACGCAGTATTTT.

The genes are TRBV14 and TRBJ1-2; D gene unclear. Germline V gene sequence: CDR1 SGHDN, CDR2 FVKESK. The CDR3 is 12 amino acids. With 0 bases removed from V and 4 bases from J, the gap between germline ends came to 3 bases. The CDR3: CASSQEGYGYTF. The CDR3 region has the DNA TGTGCCAGCAGCCAAGAGGGCTATGGCTACACCTTC.

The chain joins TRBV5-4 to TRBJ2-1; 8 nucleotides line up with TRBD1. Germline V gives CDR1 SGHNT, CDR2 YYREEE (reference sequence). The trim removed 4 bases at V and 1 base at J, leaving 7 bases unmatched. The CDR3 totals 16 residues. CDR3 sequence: CASSDSDRASYNEQFF. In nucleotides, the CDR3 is TGTGCCAGCAGCGACTCGGACAGGGCGTCCTACAATGAGCAGTTCTTC.

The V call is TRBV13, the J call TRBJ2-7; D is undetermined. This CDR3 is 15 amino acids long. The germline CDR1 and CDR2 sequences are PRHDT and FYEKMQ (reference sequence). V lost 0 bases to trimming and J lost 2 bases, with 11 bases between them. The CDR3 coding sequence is TGTGCCAGCAGCTTAGGGACTCCCTCACCCTACGAGCAGTACTTC. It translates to CASSLGTPSPYEQYF. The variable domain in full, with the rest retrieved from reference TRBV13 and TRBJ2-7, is AAGVIQSPRHLIKEKRETATLKCYPIPRHDTVYWYQQGPGQDPQFLISFYEKMQSDKGSIPDRFSAQQFSDYHSELNMSSLELGDSALYFCASSLGTPSPYEQYFGPGTRLTVT.

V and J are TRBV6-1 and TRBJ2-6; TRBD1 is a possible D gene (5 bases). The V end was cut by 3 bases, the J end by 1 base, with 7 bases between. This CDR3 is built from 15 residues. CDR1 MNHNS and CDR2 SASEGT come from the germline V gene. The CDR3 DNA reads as TGTGCCAGCAGTGAGTCAGGGTCTGGGGCCAACGTCCTGACTTTC. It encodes CASSESGSGANVLTF.

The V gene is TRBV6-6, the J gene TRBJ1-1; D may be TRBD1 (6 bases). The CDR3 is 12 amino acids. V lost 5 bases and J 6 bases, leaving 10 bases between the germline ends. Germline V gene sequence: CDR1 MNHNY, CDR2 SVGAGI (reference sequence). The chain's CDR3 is CASSLRGSEAFF. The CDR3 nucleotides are TGTGCCAGCAGTCTCAGGGGATCTGAAGCTTTCTTT.

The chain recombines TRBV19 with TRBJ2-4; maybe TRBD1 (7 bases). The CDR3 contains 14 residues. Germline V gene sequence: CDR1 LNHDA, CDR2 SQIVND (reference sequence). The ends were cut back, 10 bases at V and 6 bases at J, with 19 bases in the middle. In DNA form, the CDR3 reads TGTGCCACCCAACAGGGGTCGGAGGGAAACATTCAGTACTTC. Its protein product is CATQQGSEGNIQYF.

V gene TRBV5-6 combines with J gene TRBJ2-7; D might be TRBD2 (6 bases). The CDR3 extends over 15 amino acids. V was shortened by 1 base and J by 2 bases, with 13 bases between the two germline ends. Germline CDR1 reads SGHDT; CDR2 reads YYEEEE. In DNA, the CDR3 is TGTGCCAGCAGCTTGTGGGACTTCTCCACCTACGAGCAGTACTTC. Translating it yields CASSLWDFSTYEQYF.